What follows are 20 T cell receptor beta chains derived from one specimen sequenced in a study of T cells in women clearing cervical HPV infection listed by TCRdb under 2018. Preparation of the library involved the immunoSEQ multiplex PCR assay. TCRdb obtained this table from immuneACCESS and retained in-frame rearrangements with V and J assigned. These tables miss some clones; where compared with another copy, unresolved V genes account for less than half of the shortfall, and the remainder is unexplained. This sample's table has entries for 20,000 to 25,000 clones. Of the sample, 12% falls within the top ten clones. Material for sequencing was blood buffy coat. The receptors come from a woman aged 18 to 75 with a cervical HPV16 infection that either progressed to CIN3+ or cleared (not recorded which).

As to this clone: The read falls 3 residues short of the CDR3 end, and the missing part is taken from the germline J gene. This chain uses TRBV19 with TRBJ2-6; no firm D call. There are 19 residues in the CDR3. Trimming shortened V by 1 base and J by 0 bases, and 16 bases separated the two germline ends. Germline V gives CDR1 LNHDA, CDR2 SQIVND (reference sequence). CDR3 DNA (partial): TGTGCCAGTAGTATAGGGGTCGGCAGGTCCTACTCTGGGGCCAACGTC. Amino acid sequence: CASSIGVGRSYSGANV. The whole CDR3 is CASSIGVGRSYSGANVLTF.

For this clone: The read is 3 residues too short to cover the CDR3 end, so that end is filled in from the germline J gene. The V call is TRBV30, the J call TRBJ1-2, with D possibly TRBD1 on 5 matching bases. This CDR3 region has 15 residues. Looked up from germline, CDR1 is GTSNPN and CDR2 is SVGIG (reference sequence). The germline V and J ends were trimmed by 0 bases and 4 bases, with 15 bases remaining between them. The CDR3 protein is CAWSVPGSSVYGYTF. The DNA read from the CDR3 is TGTGCCTGGAGTGTGCCAGGGTCCAGTGTCTATGGC.

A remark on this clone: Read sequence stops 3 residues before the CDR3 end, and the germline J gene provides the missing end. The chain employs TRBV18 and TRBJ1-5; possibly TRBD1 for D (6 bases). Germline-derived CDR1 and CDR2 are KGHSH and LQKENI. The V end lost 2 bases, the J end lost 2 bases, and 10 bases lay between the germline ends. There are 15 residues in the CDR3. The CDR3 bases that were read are TGTGCCAGCTCACCAAATGGGGGCGGCAATCAGCCC. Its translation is CASSPNGGGNQP. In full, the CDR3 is CASSPNGGGNQPQHF.

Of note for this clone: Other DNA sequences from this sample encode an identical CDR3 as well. The DNA read from the CDR3 is TGCGCCAGCAGCTTGGGGGCAGGGAAAGGC. Translation gives CASSLGAGKG. The entire CDR3 protein is CASSLGAGKGYTF. The chain carries TRBV5-1 and TRBJ1-2, with a weak D call TRBD1 (5 bases). Coverage ceases 3 residues before the CDR3 finishes, and the germline J gene fills in the end. This CDR3 contains 13 residues. Germline values: CDR1 SGHRS, CDR2 YFSETQ. The entire variable domain, with the rest obtained from reference TRBV5-1 and TRBJ1-2, is as follows: KAGVTQTPRYLIKTRGQQVTLSCSPISGHRSVSWYQQTPGQGLQFLFEYFSETQRNKGNFPGRFSGRQFSNSRSEMNVSTLELGDSALYLCASSLGAGKGYTFGSGTRLTVV.

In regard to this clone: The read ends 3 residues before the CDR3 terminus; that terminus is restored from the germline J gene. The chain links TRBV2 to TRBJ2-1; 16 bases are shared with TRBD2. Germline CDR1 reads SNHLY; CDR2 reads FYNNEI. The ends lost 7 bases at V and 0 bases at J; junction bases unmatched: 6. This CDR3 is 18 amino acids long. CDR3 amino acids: CASTLGLAGGLSYNEQFF. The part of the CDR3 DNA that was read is TGTGCCAGCACGCTGGGACTAGCGGGGGGGCTCTCCTACAATGAG.

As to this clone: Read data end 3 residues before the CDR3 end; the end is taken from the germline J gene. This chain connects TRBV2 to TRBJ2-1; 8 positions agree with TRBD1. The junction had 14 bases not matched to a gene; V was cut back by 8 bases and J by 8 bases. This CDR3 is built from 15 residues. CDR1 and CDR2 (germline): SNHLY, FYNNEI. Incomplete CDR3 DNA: TGTGCCAGCGGAGGTGGCAGGGGGCCCGGCGATGAG. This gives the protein CASGGGRGPGDE. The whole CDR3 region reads CASGGGRGPGDEQFF.

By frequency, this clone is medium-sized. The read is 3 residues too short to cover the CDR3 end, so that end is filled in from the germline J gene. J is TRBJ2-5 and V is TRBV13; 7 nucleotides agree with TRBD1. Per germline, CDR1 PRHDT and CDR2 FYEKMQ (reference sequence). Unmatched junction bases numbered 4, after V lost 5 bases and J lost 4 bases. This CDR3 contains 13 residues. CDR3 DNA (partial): TGTGCCAGCAGCAGCAGGGGGATAGAGACC. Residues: CASSSRGIET. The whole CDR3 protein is CASSSRGIETQYF.

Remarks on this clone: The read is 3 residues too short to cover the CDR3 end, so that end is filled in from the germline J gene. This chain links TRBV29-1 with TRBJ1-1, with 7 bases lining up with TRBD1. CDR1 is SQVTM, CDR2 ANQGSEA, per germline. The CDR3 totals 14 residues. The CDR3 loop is CSVEMAVRGKKAFF. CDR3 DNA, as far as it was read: TGCAGCGTTGAAATGGCAGTCAGGGGGAAAAAA.

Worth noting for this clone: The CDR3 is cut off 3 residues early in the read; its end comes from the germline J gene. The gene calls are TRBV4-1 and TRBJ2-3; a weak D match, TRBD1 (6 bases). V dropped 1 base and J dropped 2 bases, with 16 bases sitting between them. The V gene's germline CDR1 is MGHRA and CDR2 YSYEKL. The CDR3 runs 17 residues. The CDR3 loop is CASSQGGQGWHTDTQYF. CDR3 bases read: TGCGCCAGCAGCCAAGGGGGGCAGGGGTGGCACACAGATACG.

The CDR3 DNA, read in part, is TGTGCCACCACAGCTTGGAAGGCTGGCGAG. It encodes CATTAWKAGE. The whole CDR3 protein is CATTAWKAGEQYF. The chain is built from TRBV5-6 and TRBJ2-7; no definite D call. The CDR3 end falls 3 residues outside the read, so it is completed with the germline J gene. CDR3 length equals 13 residues. V lost 9 bases to trimming and J lost 6 bases, with 19 bases between them. Germline lookup yields CDR1 SGHDT and CDR2 YYEEEE.

The sequenced CDR3 bases are TGTGCCTGGAGTGTACTCTCGGGGGGCGGTTCTGGT. Amino acid sequence: CAWSVLSGGGSG. The entire CDR3 protein is CAWSVLSGGGSGQYF. V and J are TRBV30 and TRBJ2-4; the D gene is possibly TRBD2 (7 bases). The CDR3 end is not reached by the read, which stops 3 residues before it; the germline J gene fills it in. Germline CDR1 and CDR2: GTSNPN and SVGIG (reference sequence). The CDR3 is 15 residues long.

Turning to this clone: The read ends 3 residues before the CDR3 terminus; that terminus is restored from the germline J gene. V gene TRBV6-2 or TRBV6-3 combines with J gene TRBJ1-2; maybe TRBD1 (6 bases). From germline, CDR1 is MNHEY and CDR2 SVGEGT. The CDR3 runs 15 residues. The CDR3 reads CASSYSGGGTDTYTF. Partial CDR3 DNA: TGTGCCAGCAGTTACTCGGGGGGGGGCACAGATACC.

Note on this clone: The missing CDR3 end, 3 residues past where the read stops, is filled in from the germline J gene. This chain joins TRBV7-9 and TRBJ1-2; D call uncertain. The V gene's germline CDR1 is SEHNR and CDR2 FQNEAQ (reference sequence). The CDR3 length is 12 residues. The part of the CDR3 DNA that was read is TGTGCCAGCAGCTTAGTTTCCTACGAC. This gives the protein CASSLVSYD. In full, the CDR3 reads CASSLVSYDYTF.

The sequenced part of the CDR3 DNA is TGTGCCTGGAGTGGCAAGACAGGGGTTTCTGGGGCCAACGTG. This sequence encodes CAWSGKTGVSGANV. The full CDR3 reads CAWSGKTGVSGANVLFF. The chain uses TRBV30 and TRBJ2-2; 8 bases are a match to TRBD1. The read gets to within 3 residues of the CDR3 end, and the germline J gene fills in the rest. Per the germline V gene, CDR1 is GTSNPN and CDR2 is SVGIG (reference sequence). This CDR3 comprises 17 residues.

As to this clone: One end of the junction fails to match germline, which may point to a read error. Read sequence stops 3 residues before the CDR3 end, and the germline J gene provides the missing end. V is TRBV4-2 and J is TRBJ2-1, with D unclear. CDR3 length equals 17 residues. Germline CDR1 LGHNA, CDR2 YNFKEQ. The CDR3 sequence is CASSLSHRRVKNNEQFF. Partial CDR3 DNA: TGCGCCAGCAGCCTTTCCCATCGTAGGGTTAAAAACAATGAG.

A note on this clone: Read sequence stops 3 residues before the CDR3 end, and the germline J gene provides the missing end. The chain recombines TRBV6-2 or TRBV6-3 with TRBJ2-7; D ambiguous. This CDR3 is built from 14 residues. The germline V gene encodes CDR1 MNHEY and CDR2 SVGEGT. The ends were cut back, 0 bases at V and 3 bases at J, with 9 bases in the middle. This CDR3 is CASSYSEQHYEQYF. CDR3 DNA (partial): TGTGCCAGCAGTTACTCGGAACAGCACTACGAG.

The part of the CDR3 DNA that was read is TGCAGCGTTGAAAAGGGGATGGTCGATGAG. Amino acid sequence: CSVEKGMVDE. The complete CDR3 protein is CSVEKGMVDEQFF. This chain uses TRBV29-1 with TRBJ2-1, with D perhaps TRBD1 (5 bases). The read gets to within 3 residues of the CDR3 end, and the germline J gene fills in the rest. Trimming took off 2 bases at V and 8 bases at J, with 13 bases between the two ends. Germline CDR1 and CDR2: SQVTM and ANQGSEA. This CDR3 comprises 13 residues.

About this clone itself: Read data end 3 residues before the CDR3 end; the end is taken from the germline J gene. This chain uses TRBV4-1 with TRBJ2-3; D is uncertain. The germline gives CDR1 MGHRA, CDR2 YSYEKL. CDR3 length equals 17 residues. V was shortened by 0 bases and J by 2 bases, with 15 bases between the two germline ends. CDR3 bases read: TGCGCCAGCAGCCAAGATACCTATTCCTTGCACACAGATACG. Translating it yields CASSQDTYSLHTDT. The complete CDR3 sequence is CASSQDTYSLHTDTQYF.

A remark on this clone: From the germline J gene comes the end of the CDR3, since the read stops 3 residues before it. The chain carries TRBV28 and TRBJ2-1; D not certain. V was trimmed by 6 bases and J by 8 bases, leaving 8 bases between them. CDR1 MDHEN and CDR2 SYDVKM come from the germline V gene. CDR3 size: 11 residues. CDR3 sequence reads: CASRLHDEQFF. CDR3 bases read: TGTGCCAGCAGACTCCACGATGAG.

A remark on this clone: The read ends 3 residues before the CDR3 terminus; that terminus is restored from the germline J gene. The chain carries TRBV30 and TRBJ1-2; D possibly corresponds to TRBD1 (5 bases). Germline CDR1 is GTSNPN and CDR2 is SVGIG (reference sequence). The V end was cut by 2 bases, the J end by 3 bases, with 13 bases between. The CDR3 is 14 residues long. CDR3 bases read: TGTGCCTGGAGTCCGCCGGGACTCCACTATGGC. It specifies CAWSPPGLHYG. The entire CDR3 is CAWSPPGLHYGYTF.